The entry below describes one T cell receptor (beta chain). Its antigen is as yet unknown. This record comes from a study of cytomegalovirus exposure and HLA in healthy donors. As for the study in general: According to later analysis, the same platform produced the roughly 110 validation and under 700 first-cohort repertoires.

Study findings and constraints: Per published reports, the classifier diagnosed cytomegalovirus status with high specificity and sensitivity. While the bulk of TCR sequences proved rare, some public TCRs turned up in many donors.

Generated by immunoSEQ multiplex PCR, the TCRdb table keeps only in-frame clones and is missing some. The sample lists over 150,000 clones, about 89% occurring once. With 5 bases removed from V and 4 bases from J, the gap between germline ends came to 12 bases. This CDR3 has 14 amino acids. Germline CDR1 reads SGHTA; CDR2 reads FQGNSA. The sample was PBMCs. The chain employs TRBV7-2 and TRBJ2-1, with no clear D. The clonotype comes from a woman between 18 and 29 years old in good health and CMV-seropositive. CDR3 DNA: TGTGCCAGCAGCCTCCCCCAGGCATACAATGAGCAGTTCTTC. As protein: CASSLPQAYNEQFF.